This T cell receptor beta chain was captured in a study of metastatic and nonmetastatic thyroid tumors. Across the whole study: Repertoires from blood and tumor or nodule tissue of malignant and benign thyroid patients were compared. General study results and limits: Malignant thyroid tumors reportedly exceeded benign nodules significantly in TCR beta diversity, with the difference appearing in blood and tumor.

This clone has at least ten counts. The antigen is not known. Prior to thyroid surgery, none of the patients had received any treatment. Original processing notes: Using the CDR3 differences seen across clinicopathological groups, the authors built a distant-metastasis classifier for papillary thyroid cancer, which was meant to discriminate distant-metastatic patients. TCRdb ran MiXCR on the PCR reads. TCRdb assigned the V and J calls; the authors' analysis was not used. The data hold around 28,000 clones, with roughly 16% observed a single time. CDR3 length: 13 residues. The germline V gene has CDR1 SNHLY and CDR2 FYNNEI. V was pared by 8 bases and J by 2 bases, with 9 bases between.

The V and J genes are TRBV2 and TRBJ2-2; D might be TRBD1 (5 bases). Sequencing was done on a sample of blood. The receptor was isolated from a female donor with papillary thyroid cancer or a benign thyroid nodule (not recorded which). Some clones in this sample may be carry-over from other donors' samples. CDR3: CASEGQNTGELFF. As DNA, the CDR3 is TGTGCCAGCGAAGGACAAAACACCGGGGAGCTGTTTTTT.